This TCR beta chain was recovered during a study of blood T cell repertoires in COVID-19. On the study more broadly: The study drew acute and convalescent COVID-19 samples from the United States, Italy and Spain. The analysed material was cDNA or gDNA that came from T cells, B-cell-depleted T cells, or PBMCs.

Germline V gene data show CDR1 as LNHNV and CDR2 as YYDKDF (reference sequence). V lost 5 bases to trimming and J lost 1 base; unmatched junction nucleotides: 5. The CDR3 runs 16 residues. Assay: immunoSEQ multiplex PCR; the TCRdb copy retains only in-frame clones and omits some. Among about 250,000 clones, about 80% were seen once, and the ten largest hold approximately 14%. Patients in Seattle were enrolled during active infection, then followed longitudinally. The TCR sequence derives from a person aged 65 to 85 with COVID-19, enrolled during active disease. V gene TRBV15 combines with J gene TRBJ2-1, with 10 bases lining up with TRBD2. The sequencing input was peripheral blood. The CDR3, as DNA: TGTGCCACCAGCTTGCGGACTAGCGGATCCTACAATGAGCAGTTCTTC. Translating it yields CATSLRTSGSYNEQFF.